This TCR beta chain was obtained from a study of T-cell reconstitution after alpha-beta-depleted transplantation in children. This clonotype was detected ten times or more. Its antigen is unknown. General observations from the study: T-cell numbers and diversity, one year after transplant, stemmed largely from T cells that were newly produced. Several hundred rapidly expanded clones from non-depleted graft cells reportedly supplied alpha-beta T cells about two months post-transplant. It was surviving recipient T cells and thymic progenitors that gave some patients high TCRbeta diversity at day 60.

In germline, CDR1 is MNHNS, CDR2 SASEGT. The germline V and J ends were trimmed by 6 bases and 0 bases, with 12 bases remaining between them. The CDR3 length is 14 residues. It was with unique molecular identifiers that the TCRbeta library was prepared. MiXCR, run by TCRdb on the PCR reads, gives a single entry per CDR3 protein. The repertoire holds 200,000 to 250,000 distinct CDR3 sequences, with roughly 23% as singletons. The chain has TRBV6-1 and TRBJ2-7; D is unclear. The source is a girl aged 2 to 9 with Fanconi anemia, due to receive a stem cell transplant. Sequencing was performed on PBMCs, taken before TCRalphabeta/CD19-depleted stem cell transplant. The CDR3, as DNA: TGTGCCAGCAGCCCATCGCACATCTCCTACGAGCAGTACTTC. Its protein is CASSPSHISYEQYF.